These 32 T cell receptor beta chains share one sample of origin, sequenced in a study of kidney transplant recipient with SARS-CoV-2 infection. TCRdb reprocessed the reads with MiXCR, giving one entry per CDR3 protein. The repertoire holds roughly 230,000 distinct CDR3 sequences, with under 35% as singletons. The sample here was a blood sample, taken at baseline and between days 110 and 120 from a kidney transplant recipient. Source of these receptors: a male patient between 25 and 39 years old who had COVID-19 and was a kidney transplant recipient. Part of the T cell pool may stem from the graft donor.

This clonotype was seen many times. This chain joins TRBV10-3 and TRBJ1-2, with D possibly matching TRBD1 (6 bases). Germline-derived CDR1 and CDR2 are ENHRY and SYGVKD. The V end lost 7 bases, the J end lost 3 bases, and 12 bases lay between the germline ends. CDR3 length equals 13 residues. The CDR3, as DNA: TGTGCCATCACGACAGGAATACACTATGGCTACACCTTC. Translating gives CAITTGIHYGYTF.

This clonotype was picked up a small number of times. V and J are TRBV9 and TRBJ2-1, with 7 bases identical to TRBD2. Germline CDR1 is SGDLS and CDR2 is YYNGEE. This CDR3 contains 15 residues. Trimming at V came to 6 bases and at J to 9 bases, leaving 15 bases not matched to a gene. The CDR3 DNA sequence: TGTGCCAGCACCCCCTCGGGCGGGAGCCTCGGTGAGCAGTTCTTC. It translates to CASTPSGGSLGEQFF.

This clonotype was picked up many times. V gene TRBV9 combines with J gene TRBJ2-1; the match to TRBD2 covers 12 bases. CDR1 is SGDLS, CDR2 YYNGEE, per germline. The CDR3 length is 14 residues. The trim removed 2 bases at V and 12 bases at J, leaving 6 bases unmatched. Written as DNA, the CDR3 is TGTGCCAGCAGCGTTAACCTAGCGGGAGGGTGGCAGTTCTTC. Its protein is CASSVNLAGGWQFF.

About this clonotype itself: The junction does not match germline at one end; this may be a read error. The V and J genes are TRBV27 and TRBJ2-1; 9 bases line up with TRBD1. Looked up from germline, CDR1 is MNHEY and CDR2 is SMNVEV (reference sequence). The CDR3 contains 14 residues. CDR3 protein: CTSTLQGARNEQFF. DNA for the CDR3: TGTACCAGCACCCTACAGGGGGCAAGGAATGAGCAGTTCTTC.

About this clonotype: This may arise from a read error, as a much more abundant clone is one base away. V gene TRBV7-2 combines with J gene TRBJ2-5; D is tentatively TRBD1 or TRBD2 (5 bases each). Trimming removed 1 base at V and 13 bases at J, with 19 bases between. The CDR3 loop spans 14 amino acids. Germline assignment: CDR1 SGHTA and CDR2 FQGNSA. CDR3 residues: CASSLVEGSYERYF. In DNA form, the CDR3 reads TGTGCCAGCAGCTTAGTCGAGGGGTCGTACGAGCGGTACTTC.

In this sample, this clonotype turned up many times. V usage is TRBV4-1 and J usage is TRBJ1-4; D perhaps matches TRBD1 (5 bases). The V and J ends lost 2 bases and 6 bases respectively, with 13 bases between them. The CDR3 loop spans 15 amino acids. Germline V gene sequence: CDR1 MGHRA, CDR2 YSYEKL. The CDR3 nucleotides are TGCGCCAGCAGCCAATACAGCCAGGGCGATGAAAAACTGTTTTTT. Protein: CASSQYSQGDEKLFF.

This clonotype occurred many times. This rearrangement joins TRBV9 to TRBJ2-2; D is possibly TRBD1 or TRBD2 (5 bases each). V was cut by 0 bases and J by 0 bases, with 6 bases left in between. Germline V CDR1 and CDR2: SGDLS, YYNGEE. The CDR3 is 15 residues long. DNA of the CDR3: TGTGCCAGCAGCGTAGGAGGGGCGAACACCGGGGAGCTGTTTTTT. This gives the protein CASSVGGANTGELFF.

This clonotype has more than one count but fewer than ten. This sequence joins TRBV2 and TRBJ2-1, with a tentative D call TRBD2 (5 bases). Trimming removed 4 bases from V and 0 bases from J, with 10 bases in between. Germline V gives CDR1 SNHLY, CDR2 FYNNEI. CDR3 length: 15 residues. The CDR3, as DNA: TGTGCCAGCAGTGCGGAGCGGAACTCCTACAATGAGCAGTTCTTC. Translating gives CASSAERNSYNEQFF.

This clonotype was detected many times. The V call is TRBV7-2, the J call TRBJ1-2; D not certain. Between the trimmed V and J ends, which lost 2 bases and 5 bases, there was a span of 6 bases. The CDR3 runs to 12 residues. Germline values: CDR1 SGHTA, CDR2 FQGNSA. In DNA form, the CDR3 reads TGTGCCAGCAGCTTACAACTTTATGGCTACACCTTC. This gives the protein CASSLQLYGYTF.

Points on this clonotype: The junction departs from germline at one end; a sequencing error may be responsible. This sequence joins TRBV6-1 and TRBJ2-5; perhaps D is TRBD1 or TRBD2 (5 bases each). The germline V gene has CDR1 MNHNS and CDR2 SASEGT. The CDR3 covers 11 residues. CDR3 nucleotide sequence: TGTGCCTGCAGTGAACCGAGGGGCCAGTACTTC. This sequence encodes CACSEPRGQYF.

This clonotype was counted between two and nine times. The rearrangement joins TRBV12-3 or TRBV12-4 to TRBJ2-5; 11 bases map to TRBD1. Trimming took 6 bases from V and 3 from J; bases not matched to a gene: 12. The CDR3 is made up of 17 amino acids. This CDR3 reads CASRATQGTGGEETQYF. CDR3 nucleotides: TGTGCCAGCAGAGCCACACAAGGGACAGGGGGGGAAGAGACCCAGTACTTC.

This clonotype was counted many times. The chain has TRBV3-1 and TRBJ2-3; possibly TRBD2 for D (6 bases). Trimming cost V 4 bases and J 5 bases, with 16 bases left between them. Germline assignment: CDR1 LGHDT and CDR2 YNNKEL (reference sequence). The length of the CDR3 is 15 residues. CDR3: CASSPGGSGIDTQYF. CDR3 DNA sequence: TGTGCCAGCAGCCCGGGCGGTAGCGGAATAGATACGCAGTATTTT.

About this clonotype itself: Since a much larger clone is just one base distant, this may be a read error. This chain joins TRBV7-2 and TRBJ1-2, with D uncertain. With 3 bases removed from V and 4 bases from J, the gap between germline ends came to 21 bases. Germline CDR1 SGHTA, CDR2 FQGNSA. This CDR3 has 17 residues. CDR3 protein: CASSLRFRDGKAYGYTF. The DNA for the CDR3 is TGTGCCAGCAGCTTGCGATTCAGAGACGGAAAGGCCTATGGCTACACCTTC. The full variable domain, in which reference TRBV7-2 and TRBJ1-2 provide the parts outside the CDR3, is GAGVSQSPSNKVTEKGKDVELRCDPISGHTALYWYRQSLGQGLEFLIYFQGNSAPDKSGLPSDRFSAERTGGSVSTLTIQRTQQEDSAVYLCASSLRFRDGKAYGYTFGSGTRLTVV.

This clonotype has a handful of counts. This rearrangement joins TRBV18 to TRBJ2-1, with 9 bases identical to TRBD2. Germline values: CDR1 KGHSH, CDR2 LQKENI. Unmatched junction bases numbered 7, after V lost 6 bases and J lost 7 bases. There are 14 residues in the CDR3. DNA of the CDR3: TGTGCCAGCTCGCCTAGACTAGCGGAGAATGAGCAGTTCTTC. Translated, it gives CASSPRLAENEQFF.

The chain links TRBV5-1 to TRBJ1-1; TRBD1 is a possible D gene (6 bases). In germline, CDR1 is SGHRS, CDR2 YFSETQ. V lost 4 bases, J lost 1 base, and 17 bases lay in between. This CDR3 is 16 amino acids long. CDR3 loop: CASSPGLEQGNTEAFF. Here the CDR3 DNA reads TGCGCCAGCAGCCCGGGCCTAGAACAGGGGAACACTGAAGCTTTCTTT.

Worth noting for this clonotype: This clone may be a read error of a much larger clone one base away. This sequence joins TRBV7-2 and TRBJ1-1; D is uncertain. Germline V gives CDR1 SGHTA, CDR2 FQGNSA. The CDR3 loop spans 11 amino acids. CDR3 sequence reads: CANSVGREAFF. The DNA for the CDR3 is TGTGCCAACAGCGTAGGACGAGAAGCTTTCTTT.

The table lists this clonotype with many counts. V usage is TRBV6-2 or TRBV6-3 and J usage is TRBJ2-1; D is possibly TRBD2 (5 bases). The CDR3 runs to 13 residues. Germline values: CDR1 MNHEY, CDR2 SVGEGT. The germline V and J ends were trimmed by 2 bases and 3 bases, with 5 bases remaining between them. In DNA form, the CDR3 reads TGTGCCAGCAGTTACCGGGACTACAATGAGCAGTTCTTC. It specifies CASSYRDYNEQFF.

Regarding this clonotype: This CDR3 fails to terminate in the conserved phenylalanine or tryptophan, so it likely reflects a read error. The chain has TRBV27 and TRBJ2-5; the D gene could be TRBD1 or TRBD2 (5 bases each). CDR1 and CDR2 (germline): MNHEY, SMNVEV (reference sequence). This CDR3 contains 13 residues. The CDR3 DNA reads TGTGCCAGCAGCCGGGACGTAGAAGAGGCCCAGTACTAC. Its protein product is CASSRDVEEAQYY.

There are many counts of this clonotype. V is TRBV9 and J is TRBJ2-3, with D tentatively TRBD1 (7 bases). This CDR3 is built from 17 residues. V shed 4 bases and J shed 3 bases, with 21 bases lying between them. Germline V gene lookup returns CDR1 SGDLS and CDR2 YYNGEE. The CDR3 sequence: CASSKRRDRGGTDTQYF. CDR3 DNA sequence: TGTGCCAGCAGCAAACGACGGGACAGAGGAGGGACAGATACGCAGTATTTT.

In its sample, this clonotype was seen many times. This chain connects TRBV3-2 to TRBJ2-1; the table's D call of TRBD1 was not tested on the DNA. TRBV3-2 is given as a pseudogene. This CDR3 is 14 amino acids long. This CDR3 is CASSRDSRYNEQFF. The CDR3 DNA sequence: TGTGCCAGCAGCCGGGACAGTCGTTACAATGAGCAGTTCTTC.

This clonotype was seen at least ten times. The genes are TRBV7-3 and TRBJ2-5, with D possibly TRBD1 on 6 matching bases. CDR1 and CDR2 (germline): SGHTA, FQGTGA. V was clipped by 6 bases and J by 1 base, with 15 bases between them. This CDR3 contains 15 residues. For the CDR3, the DNA is TGTGCCAGCAGACAGGGACAACACTTCCAAGAGACCCAGTACTTC. Its translation: CASRQGQHFQETQYF.

Notes on this clonotype: A much bigger clone sits one base away, suggesting this may be a read error. CDR3 in amino acids: CASTYDRGSYEQCF. The DNA of the CDR3 is TGTGCCAGCACCTACGACAGGGGTTCCTACGAGCAGTGCTTC. This sequence joins TRBV6-5 and TRBJ2-7; 8 bases line up with TRBD1. The germline V gene has CDR1 MNHEY and CDR2 SVGAGI. The CDR3 is 14 residues long.

The chain carries TRBV28 and TRBJ1-2; 7 bases align to TRBD1. This CDR3 spans 14 amino acids. J gave up 1 base and V 5 bases, and 4 bases lay outside the gene matches. Germline assignment: CDR1 MDHEN and CDR2 SYDVKM. CDR3 sequence (DNA): TGTGCCAGCAGTAAGGGACAGATTAACTATGGCTACACCTTC. Its protein is CASSKGQINYGYTF.

This clonotype was picked up many times. The V and J genes are TRBV7-9 and TRBJ1-2; no firm D call. The V and J ends lost 7 bases and 4 bases respectively, with 7 bases between them. This CDR3 region has 11 residues. Germline values: CDR1 SEHNR, CDR2 FQNEAQ (reference sequence). The CDR3 reads CASTPVYGYTF. CDR3 bases: TGTGCCAGCACCCCGGTCTATGGCTACACCTTC. Using reference TRBV7-9 and TRBJ1-2 for the parts outside the CDR3, the full variable domain is DTGVSQNPRHKITKRGQNVTFRCDPISEHNRLYWYRQTLGQGPEFLTYFQNEAQLEKSRLLSDRFSAERPKGSFSTLEIQRTEQGDSAMYLCASTPVYGYTFGSGTRLTVV.

The gene calls are TRBV3-1 and TRBJ2-4; D gene ambiguous. This CDR3 comprises 18 residues. Trimming removed 5 bases from V and 4 bases from J, with 24 bases in between. Germline values: CDR1 LGHDT, CDR2 YNNKEL (reference sequence). The CDR3 DNA reads as TGTGCCAGCAGCTATAACAGTCCCATTTGCAAAAAAAAAAACATTCAGTACTTC. It is translated as CASSYNSPICKKKNIQYF.

This clonotype has ten or more counts. The CDR3: CSASGDAGAGSSEQFF. CDR3 sequence (DNA): TGCAGTGCTAGTGGCGATGCTGGCGCGGGATCGTCCGAGCAGTTCTTC. The V call is TRBV20-1, the J call TRBJ2-1; possible D gene TRBD2, 6 bases. Germline loops: CDR1 DFQATT, CDR2 SNEGSKA (reference sequence). This CDR3 comprises 16 residues. V was cut by 3 bases and J by 10 bases, with 25 bases left in between.

In this sample, this clonotype turned up many times. The chain recombines TRBV4-3 with TRBJ2-7; D remains unclear. CDR3 length equals 14 residues. The ends were cut back, 1 base at V and 2 bases at J, with 9 bases in the middle. Germline V gene data show CDR1 as LGHNA and CDR2 as YSLEER. The CDR3 DNA follows: TGCGCCAGCAGCCAAGGCGGATTCGCCTACGAGCAGTACTTC. Translation: CASSQGGFAYEQYF.

This clonotype was observed at least ten times. V and J are TRBV20-1 and TRBJ2-1, with D unresolved. Germline assignment: CDR1 DFQATT and CDR2 SNEGSKA (reference sequence). Trimming pared 3 bases from V and 10 bases from J, leaving 7 bases between. The CDR3 loop spans 10 amino acids. CDR3 residues: CSASWTEQFF. In DNA form, the CDR3 reads TGCAGTGCTAGCTGGACCGAGCAGTTCTTC.

This clonotype has more than one count but fewer than ten. The rearrangement links TRBV6-4 to TRBJ2-2, with D tentatively TRBD1 (6 bases). This CDR3 has 14 residues. Germline CDR1 MRHNA, CDR2 SNTAGT. Trimming pared 6 bases from V and 6 bases from J, leaving 14 bases between. CDR3 nucleotides: TGTGCCAGCAGACCTGATTCAGGGGCCGGGGAGCTGTTTTTT. It encodes CASRPDSGAGELFF.

Regarding this clonotype: One junction end disagrees with the germline gene, perhaps due to a read error. The CDR3 DNA sequence: TGCGCTAGCAGCCAAGGACAGGCTAATGAAAAACTGCTTTTT. Protein product: CASSQGQANEKLLF. The chain links TRBV4-3 to TRBJ1-4; 7 positions agree with TRBD1. The CDR3 runs 14 residues. Germline lookup yields CDR1 LGHNA and CDR2 YSLEER.

Of note for this clonotype: This may be a read error: a much more frequent sequence differs by one nucleotide. This chain uses TRBV7-2 with TRBJ1-6; 8 bases agree with TRBD1. The CDR3 spans 15 residues. Germline V gene sequence: CDR1 SGHTA, CDR2 FQGNSA. CDR3 residues: CASSLGQGYRSPPHF. The CDR3 bases are TGTGCCAGCAGCTTAGGACAGGGGTATAGATCACCCCCCCACTTT.

This clonotype has at least ten counts. The genes are TRBV28 and TRBJ2-7; 7 nucleotides align to TRBD1. The CDR3 length is 14 residues. Germline CDR1 MDHEN, CDR2 SYDVKM. The V gene end was trimmed by 2 bases and the J gene end by 1 base; junction bases not matched to a gene: 2. CDR3 loop: CASSLRGQSYEQYF. DNA of the CDR3: TGTGCCAGCAGTTTACGGGGACAGTCCTACGAGCAGTACTTC.